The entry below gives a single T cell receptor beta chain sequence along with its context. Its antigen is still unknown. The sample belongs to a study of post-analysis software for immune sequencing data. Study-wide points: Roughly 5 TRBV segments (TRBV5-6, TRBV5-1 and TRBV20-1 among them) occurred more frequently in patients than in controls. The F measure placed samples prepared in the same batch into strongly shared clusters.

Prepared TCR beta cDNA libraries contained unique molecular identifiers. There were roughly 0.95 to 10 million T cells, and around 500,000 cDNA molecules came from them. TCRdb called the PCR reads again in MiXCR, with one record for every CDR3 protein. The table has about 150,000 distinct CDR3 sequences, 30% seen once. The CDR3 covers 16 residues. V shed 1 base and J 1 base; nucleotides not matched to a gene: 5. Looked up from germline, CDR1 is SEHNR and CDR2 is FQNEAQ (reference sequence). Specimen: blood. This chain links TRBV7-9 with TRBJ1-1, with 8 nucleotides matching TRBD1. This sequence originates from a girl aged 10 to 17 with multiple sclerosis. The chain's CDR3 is CASSLGAGGSNTEAFF. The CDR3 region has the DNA TGTGCCAGCAGCTTAGGCGCAGGGGGCTCGAACACTGAAGCTTTCTTT.